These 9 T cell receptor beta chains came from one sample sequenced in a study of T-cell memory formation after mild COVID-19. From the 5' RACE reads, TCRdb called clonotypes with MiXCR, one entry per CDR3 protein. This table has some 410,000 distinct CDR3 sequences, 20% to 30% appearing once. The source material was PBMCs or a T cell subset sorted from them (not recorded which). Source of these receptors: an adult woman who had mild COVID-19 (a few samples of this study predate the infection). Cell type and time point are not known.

The CDR3 here is CATSRERDRGPNEQFF. In DNA, the CDR3 is TGTGCCACCAGCAGAGAAAGGGACAGGGGGCCCAATGAGCAGTTCTTC. V and J are TRBV15 and TRBJ2-1, with 12 bases fitting TRBD1. Germline trimming cut 0 bases from V and 6 bases from J; bases unmatched to any gene: 3. Germline lookup yields CDR1 LNHNV and CDR2 YYDKDF (reference sequence). The CDR3 sequence is 16 residues long.

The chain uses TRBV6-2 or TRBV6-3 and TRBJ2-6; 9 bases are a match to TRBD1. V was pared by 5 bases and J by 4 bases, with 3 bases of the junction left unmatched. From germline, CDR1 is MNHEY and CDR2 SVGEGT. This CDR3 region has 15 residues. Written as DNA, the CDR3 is TGTGCCAGCAGTCACAGGGGGCACGGGGCCAACGTCCTGACTTTC. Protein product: CASSHRGHGANVLTF.

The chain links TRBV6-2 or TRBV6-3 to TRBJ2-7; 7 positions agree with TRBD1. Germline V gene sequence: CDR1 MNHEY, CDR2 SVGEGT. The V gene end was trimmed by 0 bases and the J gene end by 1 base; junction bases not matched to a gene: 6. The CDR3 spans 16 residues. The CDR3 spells CASSYSQRTGSYEQYF. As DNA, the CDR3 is TGTGCCAGCAGTTACTCCCAGAGGACAGGTTCCTACGAGCAGTACTTC.

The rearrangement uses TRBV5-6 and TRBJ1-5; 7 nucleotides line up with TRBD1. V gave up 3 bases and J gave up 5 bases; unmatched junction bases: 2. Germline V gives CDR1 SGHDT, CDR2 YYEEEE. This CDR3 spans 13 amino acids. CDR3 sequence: CASSYQGDQPQHF. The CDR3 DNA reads TGTGCCAGCAGCTACCAGGGGGATCAGCCCCAGCATTTT. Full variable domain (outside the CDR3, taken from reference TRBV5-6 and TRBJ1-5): DAGVTQSPTHLIKTRGQQVTLRCSPKSGHDTVSWYQQALGQGPQFIFQYYEEEERQRGNFPDRFSGHQFPNYSSELNVNALLLGDSALYLCASSYQGDQPQHFGDGTRLSIL.

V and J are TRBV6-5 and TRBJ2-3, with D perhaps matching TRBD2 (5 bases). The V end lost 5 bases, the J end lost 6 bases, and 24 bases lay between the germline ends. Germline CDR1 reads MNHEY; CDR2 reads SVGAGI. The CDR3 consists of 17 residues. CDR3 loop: CASSGVRDSSMHDTQYF. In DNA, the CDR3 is TGTGCCAGCAGTGGGGTCCGGGATTCCAGTATGCATGATACGCAGTATTTT.

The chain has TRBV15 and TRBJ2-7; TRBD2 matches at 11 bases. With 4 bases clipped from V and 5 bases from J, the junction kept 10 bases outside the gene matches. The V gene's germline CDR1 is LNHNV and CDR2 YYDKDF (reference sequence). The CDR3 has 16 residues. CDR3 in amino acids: CATSKGSSGRAHEQYF. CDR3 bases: TGTGCCACCAGCAAGGGGAGTAGCGGGAGGGCCCACGAGCAGTACTTC.

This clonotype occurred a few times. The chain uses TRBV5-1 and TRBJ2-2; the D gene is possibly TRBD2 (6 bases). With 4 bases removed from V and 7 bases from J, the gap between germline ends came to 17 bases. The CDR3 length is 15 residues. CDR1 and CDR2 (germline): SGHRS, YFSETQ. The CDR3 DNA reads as TGCGCCAGCAGCCCCAGGGAGTCCGGGGGCGGGGAGCTGTTTTTT. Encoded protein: CASSPRESGGGELFF.

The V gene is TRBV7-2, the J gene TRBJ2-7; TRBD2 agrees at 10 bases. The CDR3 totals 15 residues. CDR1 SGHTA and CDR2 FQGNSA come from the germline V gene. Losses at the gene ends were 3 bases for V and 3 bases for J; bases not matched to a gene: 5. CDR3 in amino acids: CASSFHSSGSYEQYF. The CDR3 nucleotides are TGTGCCAGCAGCTTCCACTCTAGCGGGAGCTACGAGCAGTACTTC.

The DNA for the CDR3 is TGTGCCAGCAGCTTAGCAAGGACGGGTAACACCGGGGAGCTGTTTTTT. This translates into CASSLARTGNTGELFF. The chain carries TRBV7-6 and TRBJ2-2; no firm D call. In germline, CDR1 is SGHVS, CDR2 FNYEAQ. V lost 0 bases and J lost 2, with 10 bases in between. This CDR3 has 16 residues.